Listed below are T cell receptor beta chains from one sample, sequenced in a study of shared clonotypes between healthy human individuals. TCRdb's copy holds only in-frame clones and misses some; the assay was immunoSEQ multiplex PCR. The sample yields roughly 2,300,000 clones, 85% to 95% seen once. Material: naive CD4+ T cells from PBMCs. The receptor set was obtained from a man between 18 and 29 years old in good health. Some clones in this sample may be carry-over from other donors' samples. CDR3s include the opening cysteine and the closing phenylalanine or tryptophan.

V: TRBV10-3
J: TRBJ2-7
CDR3: CAIREGGAREQYF

V: TRBV6-1
J: TRBJ2-5
CDR3: CASSARTGVETQYF

V: TRBV19
J: TRBJ2-7
CDR3: CASKPRPGQPDYEQYF

V: TRBV10-3
J: TRBJ2-1
CDR3: CAISESGAGNEQFF

V: TRBV19
J: TRBJ2-2
CDR3: CASSPIQGGAGELFF

V: TRBV5-6
J: TRBJ1-5
CDR3: CASSFRDRGDQPQHF

V: TRBV18
J: TRBJ2-3
CDR3: CASSPDVTTVGSSTDTQYF

V: TRBV28
J: TRBJ2-1
CDR3: CASIPSGRGYNEQFF

V: TRBV28
J: TRBJ1-1
CDR3: CASSLGTGEAFF

V: TRBV28
J: TRBJ1-1
CDR3: CASSDPRGHPNTEAFF

V: TRBV7-4
J: TRBJ2-3
CDR3: CASSLGYTQYF

V: TRBV7-9
J: TRBJ1-3
CDR3: CASRGLTSGNTIYF

V: TRBV7-9
J: TRBJ1-4
CDR3: CASREGQGATNEKLFF

V: TRBV6-5
J: TRBJ2-1
CDR3: CASSLGGRAYNEQFF

V: TRBV5-4
J: TRBJ2-1
CDR3: CASSLGSTYNEQFF

V: TRBV7-6
J: TRBJ2-5
CDR3: CASSLGGGRGQETQYF

V: TRBV7-3
J: TRBJ2-2
CDR3: CASSVAGTGELFF

V: TRBV5-1
J: TRBJ2-3
CDR3: CASSLSGTSGRTDTQYF

V: TRBV7-3
J: TRBJ1-2
CDR3: CASGDRGRGYTF

V: TRBV10-3
J: TRBJ2-3
CDR3: CAISSGTGTDTQYF

V: TRBV18
J: TRBJ1-2
CDR3: CASSPGQGGDYGYTF

V: TRBV28
J: TRBJ2-1
CDR3: CASSVPGQGTHDEQFF

V: TRBV7-9
J: TRBJ1-5
CDR3: CASSLGVGSDNQPQHF